The source of this T cell receptor beta chain is a study of blood T cell repertoires in COVID-19. Study as a whole: T cells, B-cell-depleted T cells, or PBMCs supplied cDNA or gDNA.

Using immunoSEQ multiplex PCR, the repertoire was profiled, and TCRdb retains in-frame clones only, with some absent. This sample has 300,000 to 400,000 clones; roughly nine tenths occur once, and the top ten carry 4% to 6%. Participants spanned ages about 18 to 100 years and resided in 20 to 30 US areas. Among Cohort 3 donors, those recovered had two negative PCRs, clearance, or symptom resolution. This CDR3 is 18 amino acids long. The V end lost 1 base, the J end lost 7 bases, and 23 bases lay between the germline ends. Germline CDR1 and CDR2: LNHDA and SQIVND (reference sequence). The chain uses TRBV19 and TRBJ2-1, with D tentatively TRBD2 (8 bases). The sequence came from a man in his sixties who had recovered from COVID-19. The sequenced sample consisted of PBMCs or T cells enriched from blood (not recorded which). The CDR3 DNA is TGTGCCAGTAGTATAGCCACCACAGGGGCGGGGGGCCAAAATGAGCAGTTCTTC. Translation: CASSIATTGAGGQNEQFF.